This T cell receptor (beta chain) was documented in a study of CD8+ T cells in alopecia areata (dated by TCRdb to the late 2010s). At the level of the whole study: High-throughput TCRbeta sequencing was used to examine T cell clonal expansion in alopecia areata in both the C3H/HeJ mouse model and human patients. In humans, TCRbeta sequencing was performed on scalp tissue and on sorted CD4+ and CD8+ peripheral blood T cells from healthy controls and from patients with patchy or totalis/universalis alopecia areata. Scalp clonality was compared across normal scalp (n=4), patchy alopecia areata scalp (n=8), and alopecia totalis/universalis scalp (n=8). RNA was extracted with the PAXgene miRNA kit for fixed scalp, the miRNeasy kit for PBMCs, and the RNeasy kit for mouse skin. immunoSEQ multiplex PCR using 35 Vbeta forward primers and 13 Jbeta reverse primers was used to amplify TCRbeta CDR3 regions.

A word on this clone: What antigen it recognizes has not been identified. No base quality values were provided; no much bigger clone lies one nucleotide off.

To prepare the library, the immunoSEQ multiplex PCR assay was applied. RNA was extracted from all samples and reverse transcribed into cDNA as template for TCR sequencing. SuperScript III was used for first-strand cDNA synthesis, primed with a 2:1 mix of oligo-dT and random hexamers. A synthetic immune receptor repertoire was used to measure amplification bias, and any remaining bias was corrected computationally. For the original study's pipeline: Raw reads were preprocessed to remove errors, and CDR3 was defined by IMGT conventions from the conserved cysteine to phenylalanine. Clonality was calculated as 1 minus Shannon entropy normalized by log2 of the number of productive unique TCRs. Whether scalp clones were CD4 or CD8 was inferred by matching scalp TCRbeta sequences against CD4 and CD8 repertoires sorted from blood. Here the immuneACCESS table is served through TCRdb, limited to in-frame sequences with V and J called. Missing clones are a known gap in these copies; in checked studies unresolved V genes cover under half, and the rest lacks a known reason. The V and J calls and clone size come from that table; D and trimming were worked out from the DNA. In all, the sample holds 120,000 or so clones, and less than 70% of those were seen once. The ten top clones hold approximately 2.8% of the sample.

Broader findings and caveats from the paper: TCR sequences shared between patients were less clear than in mice, possibly partly because of HLA diversity in the patient population. Unlike mouse skin, where gammadelta T cells dominate, normal human skin contains resident alphabeta T cells that get sequenced too, which complicates analysis of the scalp TCR repertoire. Compared with normal scalp, lesional scalp had higher clonality and more expanded CD8+ clones, particularly in alopecia totalis/universalis, a pattern that suggests antigenic drive.

PBMCs were separated by density centrifugation and stained for CD3, CD4 and CD8, after which CD4+ and CD8+ T cells were sorted on a FACSAria. Unaffected controls provided scalp biopsies and blood samples. Germline trimming: 4 bases from V, 6 bases from J; junction bases outside gene matches: 7. Taken from cysteine to phenylalanine, the CDR3 has 15 residues. The kept DNA is CDR3 alone, 45 bases in frame from the first base. The germline V gene gives CDR1 as SGHTA and CDR2 as FQGTGA. The TCR was taken from a human donor in good health. In this chain, TRBV7-3 is recombined with TRBJ2-3, with 10 bases matching TRBD2. The material sequenced was CD4+ T cells sorted from blood. The CDR3 here reads CASSSSGGPGDTQYF. The sequenced DNA: TGTGCCAGCAGCTCTAGCGGGGGCCCCGGGGATACGCAGTATTTT.